This paragraph reports one TCR beta chain. What antigen it recognizes has not been identified. One base away there is no much larger clone; base qualities are not given. Each donor gave one peripheral blood draw, averaging roughly 0.11 L, which was collected into heparinised tubes. Using a panel that included CD45RO, CCR7, CD25, CD127, CD95 and CD27, naive, central memory, regulatory and stem cell-like memory CD4+ T cells were sorted on a BD FACSAria II. A purity above 95% was achieved for all sorted populations. PBMCs were isolated immediately by Lymphoprep density gradient centrifugation and stained directly without culture. So that batch effects would be minimized, each experiment stained and sorted samples in pairs, pairing one healthy donor with one patient. All of the isolated RNA was reverse transcribed with the High Capacity cDNA Reverse Transcription Kit, so expressed TCRB transcripts were sequenced. Naive, central memory and regulatory T cell samples underwent deep immunoSEQ sequencing, averaging about 3.3 million total reads per sample. After sorted cells were lysed in RLT buffer, RNA was extracted with DNase-treated RNeasy Micro or Mini kits, with the choice depending on cell number. To prevent cross-contamination, every cell subset was processed on its own, while patient and healthy donor samples were processed together. The immunoSEQ multiplex PCR was used to amplify TCRB sequences from cDNA, generating 87-bp fragments that spanned the CDR3 region. The amplicons were sequenced using the Illumina HiSeq platform. Turning to the authors' computational methods: PCR bias was computationally corrected using synthetic template baselines, reads within Hamming distance 2 were collapsed, and singletons that could not be merged were discarded. Reads were aligned to IMGT to assign V, D and J genes, CDR3 length, and insertions or deletions at six rearrangement sites. Within each subset, clonotype counts were normalized to sorted cell number, after which true diversity and Gini coefficients were computed with the tcR R package. Repertoire sharing was quantified using the overlap coefficient calculated on TCRB nucleotide sequences. Out-of-frame TCRB sequences from naive cells were analyzed as a proxy for the pre-selection repertoire. Held by TCRdb, this immuneACCESS table contains in-frame sequences only and omits some clones. Under half of the omission traces to an unresolved V gene where checked; the cause of the rest is unknown. D and trimming were read from the DNA, whereas the V and J calls and clone size are those reported in that table. The sample table lists a few hundred thousand clones, over 12% of them with a count of one. Together, the top ten hold roughly 0.015% of the sample.

V was cut back by 1 base and J by 7 bases, leaving a gap of 13 bases between them. The germline V gene (reference sequence) specifies SGHAT as CDR1 and FQDESV as CDR2. The CDR3 contains 14 residues, cysteine and phenylalanine counted. Solely the CDR3 DNA is kept, with 42 bases framed from the first base. The data are from a study of beta chain features in type 1 diabetes (dated by TCRdb to 2017 to 2018). Study-wide context: Mean age, gender distribution, total cell number and subset yield were not different between patients and healthy donors. A total of approximately 110,000,000 sorted cells were examined across all samples, and a strong correlation was observed between cell number per subset and RNA yield. The study compared the TCRB repertoires of sorted circulating CD4+ T cell subsets in recently diagnosed type 1 diabetes patients with those in matched healthy donors. Regulatory and stem cell-like memory subsets were isolated from only 8 patients and about eight healthy donors, whereas naive and central memory subsets came from all 30 or so donors. Broad study findings and their caveats: Because cDNA was sequenced instead of genomic DNA, highly expressing activated cells could be over-represented, though the groups showed no difference in activation or CD3 levels. Fewer insertions and more nucleotide deletions at VDJ recombination sites were observed in patients with type 1 diabetes, implying thymic rearrangement abnormalities. Naive, central memory and regulatory TCRB repertoires appeared to be more alike among patients than among healthy donors. Only small numbers of individuals were included in the HLA sub-analyses, which left unresolved whether HLA type had any influence on TCRB rearrangement. In all four CD4+ subsets, TCRB CDR3 length was moderately but significantly shorter in type 1 diabetes patients. Shorter templates might have been favored by PCR, but patient and control samples were amplified and corrected together, so both groups would have been affected equally by any skew.

The origin of this receptor is a man aged 18-30 years with type 1 diabetes. Recombination joined TRBV11-1 with TRBJ2-5, with the D gene call left open. The sequenced sample was naive CD4+ T cells from blood. Reading the label with the study, this specimen's cell subset or site is: true naive CD4+ T cells. The CDR3 in this case is CASSLGETPGTQYF. The nucleotide sequence reads TGTGCCAGCAGCTTAGGTGAAACCCCCGGGACCCAGTACTTC.